This TCR beta chain was identified during a study of response to subunit inactivated influenza vaccine. The germline V gene encodes CDR1 SGHRS and CDR2 YFSETQ. Trimming cost V 0 bases and J 2 bases; bases outside gene matches: 12. The CDR3 totals 18 residues. In this sample, this clonotype turned up a few times. Via MiXCR, TCRdb re-called the RT-PCR reads, giving one row per CDR3 protein. The sample includes about 540,000 distinct CDR3 sequences, around 21% seen only once; the top ten take approximately 2.9%. A further study also used this sample, focusing on T cells expressing NK-cell markers. That source reports: The authors made TCR beta cDNA libraries by 5'RACE template switching. This switching added a universal primer site and UMIs. The authors applied an anti-gamma-delta TCR antibody in several experiments, and it restricted sorting to alpha-beta TCR T cells.

The J gene is TRBJ2-3, the V gene TRBV5-1, with 7 bases lining up with TRBD2. The receptor comes from a man between 45 and 60 years old who received an inactivated influenza vaccine. The sequences come from CD4+ T cells sorted from PBMCs, collected less than 13 days after vaccination. Here the CDR3 reads CASSLVPSGTTSTDTQYF. DNA for the CDR3: TGCGCCAGCAGCTTGGTACCGAGCGGGACTACCTCCACAGATACGCAGTATTTT.